Below are 7 T cell receptor beta chains sequenced from a single sample in a study of spatial heterogeneity in lung cancer. From the 5' RACE reads, TCRdb called clonotypes with MiXCR, one entry per CDR3 protein. The table records roughly 80,000 distinct CDR3 sequences, approximately 12% of them present only once. The time point here: sample taken at primary tumor resection. From tumor, nontumor lung or frozen PBMC, whole RNA was taken unsorted for sequencing. The input for sequencing was PBMCs, taken at surgery. The origin of the receptors is a male donor with early-stage non-small cell lung cancer.

J is TRBJ2-1 and V is TRBV2; D is perhaps TRBD1 (5 bases). V was trimmed by 5 bases and J by 7 bases, leaving 15 bases between them. Per germline, CDR1 SNHLY and CDR2 FYNNEI. CDR3 length: 14 amino acids. Here the CDR3 reads CASSPFPGPNEQFF. CDR3 in DNA: TGTGCCAGCAGTCCCTTTCCAGGGCCAAATGAGCAGTTCTTC.

In DNA, the CDR3 is TGTGCCAGCAGCCGCGGACGCGAAGCTTTCTTT. Translated: CASSRGREAFF. The chain couples TRBV14 to TRBJ1-1; D gene unclear. Trimming left V 4 bases short and J 8 bases short, with 8 bases between. This CDR3 comprises 11 residues. From germline, CDR1 is SGHDN and CDR2 FVKESK.

V and J are TRBV7-3 and TRBJ2-3; 7 bases map to TRBD2. The germline V gene encodes CDR1 SGHTA and CDR2 FQGTGA. The CDR3 covers 15 residues. Unmatched junction bases numbered 1, after V lost 1 base and J lost 0 bases. This chain's CDR3 is CASSLRAGSTDTQYF. CDR3 DNA sequence: TGTGCCAGCAGCTTAAGAGCGGGAAGCACAGATACGCAGTATTTT.

This clonotype was observed a handful of times. The J gene is TRBJ2-3, the V gene TRBV20-1, with 7 positions matching TRBD2. There are 17 residues in the CDR3. V lost 0 bases to trimming and J lost 0 bases; unmatched junction nucleotides: 9. Germline V CDR1 and CDR2: DFQATT, SNEGSKA (reference sequence). CDR3 DNA: TGCAGTGCTAGAGATTGGGGAGGGGCCCCTAGCACAGATACGCAGTATTTT. This translates into CSARDWGGAPSTDTQYF.

This clonotype was detected a few times. The rearrangement uses TRBV7-3 and TRBJ2-3; D is ambiguous. The V end lost 1 base, the J end lost 3 bases, and 8 bases lay between the germline ends. Per the germline V gene, CDR1 is SGHTA and CDR2 is FQGTGA. This CDR3 spans 14 amino acids. The CDR3: CASSLSSFTDTQYF. The CDR3 DNA is TGTGCCAGCAGCTTAAGCAGCTTTACAGATACGCAGTATTTT.

The chain employs TRBV5-5 and TRBJ2-3; no reliable D call. From germline, CDR1 is SGHKS and CDR2 YYEKEE (reference sequence). V lost 2 bases and J 2 bases, leaving 9 bases between the germline ends. The CDR3 is 14 amino acids. Here the CDR3 reads CASSLGSDTDTQYF. In DNA, the CDR3 is TGTGCCAGCAGCTTAGGTTCTGACACAGATACGCAGTATTTT.

This clonotype has a handful of counts. The chain has TRBV29-1 and TRBJ1-1; 10 bases fit TRBD1. Germline loops: CDR1 SQVTM, CDR2 ANQGSEA. The length of the CDR3 is 15 residues. Germline trimming cut 3 bases from V and 6 bases from J; bases unmatched to any gene: 10. The CDR3 loop is CSVEPRDRGIAEAFF. Here the CDR3 DNA reads TGCAGCGTTGAGCCAAGGGACAGGGGAATAGCTGAAGCTTTCTTT. Based on the CDR3 plus reference TRBV29-1 and TRBJ1-1, the full variable domain is SAVISQKPSRDICQRGTSLTIQCQVDSQVTMMFWYRQQPGQSLTLIATANQGSEATYESGFVIDKFPISRPNLTFSTLTVSNMSPEDSSIYLCSVEPRDRGIAEAFFGQGTRLTVV.